The TCR beta chain described here comes from a study of T cells in Graves' hyperthyroidism and ophthalmopathy. Overall study context: Peripheral blood samples were taken at initial diagnosis, prior to any treatment.

The germline V and J ends were trimmed by 6 bases and 0 bases, with 11 bases remaining between them. From germline, CDR1 is SQVTM and CDR2 ANQGSEA. This CDR3 comprises 13 residues. Each diagnosis drew on symptoms, thyroxine, TRAb, thyroid ultrasound and orbital computed tomography findings. Fresh peripheral blood, roughly 9.8 ml of it, supplied the PBMCs. General study points: In blood, most of the thyroid clonotypes expanded above 0.001 were also present.

RNA transcripts provided the source from which TCR beta CDR3 regions were amplified. The HTBI primer set drove a first-round RT-PCR of the TCR CDR3. TCRdb called the multiplex PCR reads again in MiXCR, with one record for every CDR3 protein. Seen here are some 490,000 distinct CDR3 sequences, 20% to 25% observed once, and the top ten hold around 47%. This clonotype showed up just a few times. Its target is unknown. This chain uses TRBV29-1 with TRBJ1-1, with D uncertain. This clonotype was sampled from a woman aged 65 to 85 with Graves' ophthalmopathy. The sequencing input was blood. CDR3 loop: CSVMDGMNTEAFF. CDR3 sequence (DNA): TGCAGCGTGATGGACGGCATGAACACTGAAGCTTTCTTT.